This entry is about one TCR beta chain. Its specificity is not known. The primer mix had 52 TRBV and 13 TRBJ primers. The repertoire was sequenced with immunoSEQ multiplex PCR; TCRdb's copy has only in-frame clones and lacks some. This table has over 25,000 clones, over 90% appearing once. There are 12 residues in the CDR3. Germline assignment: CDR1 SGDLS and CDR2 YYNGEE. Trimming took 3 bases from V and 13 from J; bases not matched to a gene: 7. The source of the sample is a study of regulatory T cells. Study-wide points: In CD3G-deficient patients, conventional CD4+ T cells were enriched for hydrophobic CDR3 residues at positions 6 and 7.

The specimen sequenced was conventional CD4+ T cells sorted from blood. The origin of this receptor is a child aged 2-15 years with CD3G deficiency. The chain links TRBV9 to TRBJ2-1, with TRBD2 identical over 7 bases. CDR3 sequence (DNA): TGTGCCAGCAGCGCGGAGGGAGGGCCACAGTTCTTC. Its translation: CASSAEGGPQFF.